This TCR beta chain stems from a study of T-cell reconstitution after alpha-beta-depleted transplantation in children. This clonotype was seen repeatedly, ten times or more. Germline-derived CDR1 and CDR2 are MNHNS and SASEGT. CDR3 length: 14 amino acids. V shed 3 bases and J 7 bases; nucleotides not matched to a gene: 3. The authors prepared the TCRbeta library with unique molecular identifiers. MiXCR, run by TCRdb on the PCR reads, gives a single entry per CDR3 protein. The sample shows 260,000 or so distinct CDR3 sequences, around 12% of them seen only once. This rearrangement joins TRBV6-1 to TRBJ2-1; 10 positions agree with TRBD2. The clonotype was recovered from a human donor who donated a stem cell graft to a child with acute lymphoblastic leukemia. This specimen consisted of PBMCs from the stem cell graft donor, obtained from the stem cell graft. The CDR3 spells CASSESGRANEQFF. For the CDR3, the DNA is TGTGCCAGCAGTGAGAGCGGGAGGGCAAATGAGCAGTTCTTC.